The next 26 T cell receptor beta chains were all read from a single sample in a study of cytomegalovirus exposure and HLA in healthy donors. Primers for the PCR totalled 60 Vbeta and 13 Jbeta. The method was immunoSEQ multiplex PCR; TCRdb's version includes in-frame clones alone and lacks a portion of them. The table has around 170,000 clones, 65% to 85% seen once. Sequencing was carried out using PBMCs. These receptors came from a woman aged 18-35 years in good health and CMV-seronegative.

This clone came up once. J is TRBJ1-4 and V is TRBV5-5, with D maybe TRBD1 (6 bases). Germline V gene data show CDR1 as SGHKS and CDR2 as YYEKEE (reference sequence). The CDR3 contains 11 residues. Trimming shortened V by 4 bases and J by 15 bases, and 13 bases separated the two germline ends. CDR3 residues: CASSRVGQLFF. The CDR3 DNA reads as TGTGCCAGCAGCCGAGTCGGACAGTTGTTTTTT.

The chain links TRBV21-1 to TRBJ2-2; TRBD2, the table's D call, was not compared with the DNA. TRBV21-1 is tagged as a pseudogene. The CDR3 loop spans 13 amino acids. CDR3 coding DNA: TGTGCCAGCAGCAAAGAGCTCACCGGGGAGCTGTTTTTT. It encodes CASSKELTGELFF.

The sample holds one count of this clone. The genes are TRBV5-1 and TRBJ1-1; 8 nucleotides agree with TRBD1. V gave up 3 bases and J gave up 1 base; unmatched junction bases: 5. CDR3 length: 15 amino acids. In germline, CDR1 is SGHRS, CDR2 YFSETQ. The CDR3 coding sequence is TGCGCCAGCAGCTCCGATGGACAGGGGAACACTGAAGCTTTCTTT. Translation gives CASSSDGQGNTEAFF.

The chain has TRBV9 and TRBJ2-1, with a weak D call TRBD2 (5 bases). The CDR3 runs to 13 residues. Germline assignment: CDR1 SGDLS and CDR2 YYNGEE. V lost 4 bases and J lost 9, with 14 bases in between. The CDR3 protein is CASSRSVGGEQFF. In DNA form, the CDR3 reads TGTGCCAGCAGCCGCAGCGTAGGAGGTGAGCAGTTCTTC.

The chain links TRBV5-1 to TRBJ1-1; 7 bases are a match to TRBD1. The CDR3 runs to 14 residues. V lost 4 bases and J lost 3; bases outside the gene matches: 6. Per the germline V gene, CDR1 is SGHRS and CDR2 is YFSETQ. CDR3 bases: TGCGCCAGCAGCCCGAGGGGGCCCTACACTGAAGCTTTCTTT. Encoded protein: CASSPRGPYTEAFF.

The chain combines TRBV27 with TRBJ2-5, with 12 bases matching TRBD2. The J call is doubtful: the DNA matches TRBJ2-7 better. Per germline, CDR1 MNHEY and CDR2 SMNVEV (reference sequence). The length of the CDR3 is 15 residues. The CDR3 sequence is CASSRRGLAGYEQYF. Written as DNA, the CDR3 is TGTGCCAGCAGCCGTAGGGGACTAGCGGGCTACGAGCAGTACTTC.

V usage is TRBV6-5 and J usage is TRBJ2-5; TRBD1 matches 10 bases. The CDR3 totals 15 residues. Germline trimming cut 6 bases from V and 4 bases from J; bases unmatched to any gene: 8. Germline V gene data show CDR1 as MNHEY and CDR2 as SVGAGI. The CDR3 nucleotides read TGTGCCAGCAGAAGCTTCCGGACAGGGGGAGAGACCCAGTACTTC. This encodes CASRSFRTGGETQYF.

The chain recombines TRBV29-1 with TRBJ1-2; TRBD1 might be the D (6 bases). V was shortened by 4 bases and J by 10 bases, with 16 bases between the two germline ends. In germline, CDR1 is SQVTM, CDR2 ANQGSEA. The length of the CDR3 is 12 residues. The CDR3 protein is CSVVSGQGPYTF. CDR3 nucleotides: TGCAGCGTTGTTAGTGGGCAGGGGCCCTACACCTTC.

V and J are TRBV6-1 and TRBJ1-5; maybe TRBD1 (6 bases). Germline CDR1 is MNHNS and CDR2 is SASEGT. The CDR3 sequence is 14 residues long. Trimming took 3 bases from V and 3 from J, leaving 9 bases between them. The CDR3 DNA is TGTGCCAGCAGTGACCGGACAGTCAATCAGCCCCAGCATTTT. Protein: CASSDRTVNQPQHF.

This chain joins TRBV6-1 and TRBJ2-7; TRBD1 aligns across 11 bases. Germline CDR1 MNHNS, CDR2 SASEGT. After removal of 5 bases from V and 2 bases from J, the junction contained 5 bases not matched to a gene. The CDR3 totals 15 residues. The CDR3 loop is CASSPRTGGPYEQYF. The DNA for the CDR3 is TGTGCCAGCAGTCCCCGGACAGGGGGCCCCTACGAGCAGTACTTC.

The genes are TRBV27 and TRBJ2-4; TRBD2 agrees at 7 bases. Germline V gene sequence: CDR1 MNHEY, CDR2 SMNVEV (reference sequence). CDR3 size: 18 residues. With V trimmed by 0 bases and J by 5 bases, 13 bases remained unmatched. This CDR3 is CASSLSRTSASFENIQYF. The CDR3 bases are TGTGCCAGCAGTTTATCGAGAACTAGCGCCTCTTTTGAAAACATTCAGTACTTC.

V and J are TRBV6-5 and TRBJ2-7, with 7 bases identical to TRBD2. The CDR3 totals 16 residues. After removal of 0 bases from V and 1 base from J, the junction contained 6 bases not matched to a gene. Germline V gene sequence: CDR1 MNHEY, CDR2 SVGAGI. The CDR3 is CASSYSIGLVSYEQYF. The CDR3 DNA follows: TGTGCCAGCAGTTACTCGATAGGACTAGTGTCCTACGAGCAGTACTTC.

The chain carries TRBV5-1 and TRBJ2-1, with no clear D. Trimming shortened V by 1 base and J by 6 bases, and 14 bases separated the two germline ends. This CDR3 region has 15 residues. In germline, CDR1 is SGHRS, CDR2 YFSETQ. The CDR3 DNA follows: TGCGCCAGCAGCTTGTTGCCGGGTTTAATCAATGAGCAGTTCTTC. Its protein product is CASSLLPGLINEQFF.

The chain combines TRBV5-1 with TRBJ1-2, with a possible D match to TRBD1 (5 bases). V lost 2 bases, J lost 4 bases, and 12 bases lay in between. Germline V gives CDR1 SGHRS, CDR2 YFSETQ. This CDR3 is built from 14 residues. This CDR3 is CASSFQGSGYGYTF. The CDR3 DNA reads TGCGCCAGCAGCTTTCAGGGCTCGGGCTATGGCTACACCTTC.

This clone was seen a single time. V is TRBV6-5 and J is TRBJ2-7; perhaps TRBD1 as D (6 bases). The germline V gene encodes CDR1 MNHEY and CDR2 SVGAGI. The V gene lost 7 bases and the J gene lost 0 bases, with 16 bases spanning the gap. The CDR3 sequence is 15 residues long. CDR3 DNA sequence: TGTGCCAGCAAGGCAAACAGGGATATCTCCTACGAGCAGTACTTC. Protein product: CASKANRDISYEQYF.

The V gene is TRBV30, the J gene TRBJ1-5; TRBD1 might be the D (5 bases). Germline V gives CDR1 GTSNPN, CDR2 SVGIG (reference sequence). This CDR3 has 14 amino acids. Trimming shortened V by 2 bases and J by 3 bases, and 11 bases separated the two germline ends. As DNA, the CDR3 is TGTGCCTGGAGTTCCACAGGAAACAATCAGCCCCAGCATTTT. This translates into CAWSSTGNNQPQHF.

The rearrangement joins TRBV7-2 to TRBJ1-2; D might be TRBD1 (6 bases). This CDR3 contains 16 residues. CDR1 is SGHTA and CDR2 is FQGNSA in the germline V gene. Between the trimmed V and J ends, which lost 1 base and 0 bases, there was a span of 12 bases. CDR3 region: CASSLGWTAANYGYTF. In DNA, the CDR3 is TGTGCCAGCAGCTTAGGGTGGACAGCAGCTAACTATGGCTACACCTTC.

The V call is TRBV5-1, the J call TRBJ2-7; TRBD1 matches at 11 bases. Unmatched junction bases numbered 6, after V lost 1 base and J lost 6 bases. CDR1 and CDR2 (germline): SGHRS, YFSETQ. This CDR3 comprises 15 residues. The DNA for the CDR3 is TGCGCCAGCAGCTTGCGTGGGACAGGGGGTCCCGAGCAGTACTTC. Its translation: CASSLRGTGGPEQYF.

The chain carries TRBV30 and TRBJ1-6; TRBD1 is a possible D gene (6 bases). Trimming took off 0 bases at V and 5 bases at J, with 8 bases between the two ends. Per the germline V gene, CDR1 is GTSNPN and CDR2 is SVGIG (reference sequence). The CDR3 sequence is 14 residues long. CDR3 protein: CAWSVGHDNSPLHF. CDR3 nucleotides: TGTGCCTGGAGTGTGGGACACGATAATTCACCCCTCCACTTT. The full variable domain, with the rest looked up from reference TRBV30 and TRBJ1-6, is SQTIHQWPATLVQPVGSPLSLECTVEGTSNPNLYWYRQAAGRGLQLLFYSVGIGQISSEVPQNLSASRPQDRQFILSSKKLLLSDSGFYLCAWSVGHDNSPLHFGNGTRLTVT.

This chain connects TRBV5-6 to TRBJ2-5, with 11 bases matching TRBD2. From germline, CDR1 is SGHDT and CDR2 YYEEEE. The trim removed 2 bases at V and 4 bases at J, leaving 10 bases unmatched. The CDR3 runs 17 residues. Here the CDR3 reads CASSLPASGGFGETQYF. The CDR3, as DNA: TGTGCCAGCAGCTTACCGGCTAGCGGGGGGTTCGGAGAGACCCAGTACTTC.

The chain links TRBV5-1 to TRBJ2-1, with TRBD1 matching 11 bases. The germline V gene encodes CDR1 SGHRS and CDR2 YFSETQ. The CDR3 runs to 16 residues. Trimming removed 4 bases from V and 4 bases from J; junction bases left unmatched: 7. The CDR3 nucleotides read TGCGCCAGCAGCCCCTTCGGACAGGGGGCGTACAATGAGCAGTTCTTC. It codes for CASSPFGQGAYNEQFF.

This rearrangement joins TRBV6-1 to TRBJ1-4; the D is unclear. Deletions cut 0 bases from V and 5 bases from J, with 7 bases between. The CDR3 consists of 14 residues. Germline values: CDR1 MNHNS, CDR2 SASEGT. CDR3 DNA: TGTGCCAGCAGTGAAGCGTATCTAAATGAAAAACTGTTTTTT. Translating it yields CASSEAYLNEKLFF.

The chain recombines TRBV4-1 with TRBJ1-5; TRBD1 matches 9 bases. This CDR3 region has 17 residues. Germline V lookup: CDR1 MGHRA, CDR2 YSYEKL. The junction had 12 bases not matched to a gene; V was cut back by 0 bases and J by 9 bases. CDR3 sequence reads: CASSQEITGQGRGPQHF. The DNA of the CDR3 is TGCGCCAGCAGCCAAGAGATAACGGGACAGGGAAGGGGGCCCCAGCATTTT.

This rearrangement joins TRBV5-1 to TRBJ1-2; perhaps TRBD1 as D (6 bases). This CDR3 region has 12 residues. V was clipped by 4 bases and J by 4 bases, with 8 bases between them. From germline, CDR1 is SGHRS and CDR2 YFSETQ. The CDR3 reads CASSVRGYGYTF. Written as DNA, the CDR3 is TGCGCCAGCAGCGTCAGGGGCTATGGCTACACCTTC.

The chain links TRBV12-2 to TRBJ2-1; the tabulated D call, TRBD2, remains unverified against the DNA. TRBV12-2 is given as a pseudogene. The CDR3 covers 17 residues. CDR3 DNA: TGTGCAAGTCGCTTAGCCTTCTGGCGGGGGGGCTATAATGAGCAGTTCTTC. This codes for CASRLAFWRGGYNEQFF.

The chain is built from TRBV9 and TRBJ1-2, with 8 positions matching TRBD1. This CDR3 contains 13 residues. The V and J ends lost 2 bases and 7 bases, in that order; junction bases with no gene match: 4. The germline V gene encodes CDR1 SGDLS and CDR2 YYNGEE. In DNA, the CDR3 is TGTGCCAGCAGCGTCACACAGGGGGGTGGCTACACCTTC. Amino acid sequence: CASSVTQGGGYTF.